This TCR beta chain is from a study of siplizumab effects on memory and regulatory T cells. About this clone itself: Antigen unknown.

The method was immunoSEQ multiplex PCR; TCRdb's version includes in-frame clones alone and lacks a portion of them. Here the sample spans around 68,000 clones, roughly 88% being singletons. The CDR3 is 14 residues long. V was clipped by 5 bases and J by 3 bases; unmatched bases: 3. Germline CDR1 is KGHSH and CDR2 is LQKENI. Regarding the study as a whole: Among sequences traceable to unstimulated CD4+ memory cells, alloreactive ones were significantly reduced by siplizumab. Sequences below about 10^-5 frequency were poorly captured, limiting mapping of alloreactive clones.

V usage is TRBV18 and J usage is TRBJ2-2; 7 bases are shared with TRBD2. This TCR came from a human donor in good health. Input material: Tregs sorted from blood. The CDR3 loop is CASSTLADTGELFF. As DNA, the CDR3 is TGTGCCAGCTCAACCCTAGCGGACACCGGGGAGCTGTTTTTT.